This T cell receptor (beta chain) was captured by sequencing in a study of blood T cells in healthy people across ages. A second about 6 to 11 cycle PCR used barcoded and J-beta primers. Each CDR3 protein is one row after TCRdb ran MiXCR on the 5' RACE reads. The sample gives more than 700,000 distinct CDR3 sequences, roughly 50% of which show up once; about two fifths is in the top ten. Germline-derived CDR1 and CDR2 are LNHNV and YYDKDF (reference sequence). The trim removed 6 bases at V and 1 base at J, leaving 2 bases unmatched. The CDR3 length is 14 residues. Sequencing input: blood. The rearrangement uses TRBV15 and TRBJ2-7, with 11 bases that match TRBD2. This receptor was taken from a man older than 75 in good health. The CDR3 loop is CATRLAGGSYEQYF. CDR3 bases: TGTGCCACCAGGCTAGCGGGAGGTTCCTACGAGCAGTACTTC.